This T cell receptor beta chain originates from a study of T cell changes during pregnancy in multiple sclerosis. Measured with immunoSEQ multiplex PCR; TCRdb has only the in-frame clones, and not every one. The sample has tens of thousands of clones, around 93% seen once. The germline V gene encodes CDR1 SGHRS and CDR2 YFSETQ. V dropped 3 bases and J dropped 1; count of bases not matched to a gene: 8. This CDR3 spans 16 amino acids. The source material was CD4+ T cells from peripheral blood mononuclear cells, sampled after pregnancy. The chain couples TRBV5-1 to TRBJ2-7; TRBD1 matches 9 bases. The receptor was derived from a female donor with multiple sclerosis, enrolled in a pregnancy study. In DNA form, the CDR3 reads TGCGCCAGCAGCTCCGCTGGACAGGGGCGATCCTACGAGCAGTACTTC. Amino acid sequence: CASSSAGQGRSYEQYF.